This T cell receptor (beta chain) was recovered during a study of shared clonotypes between healthy human individuals (TCRdb year 2020). Broadly, across the study: A few men and two women, aged 18 to 49 years, made up the cohort. For each donor, CD4 naive and CD4 memory were each given three plates, CD8 naive was given two plates, and CD8 memory was given one plate. The study deeply sequenced blood TCR repertoires of about five healthy adults to estimate repertoire size and the extent of clonotype sharing between individuals. To increase sequencing depth and limit assay-specific biases, different laboratories used diverse techniques to prepare libraries and sequence TCR repertoires. Between about 0.94 and 8.9 billion PBMCs per donor were obtained by leukapheresis. On the study overall, not on this receptor specifically: The genetic and exposure-history diversity represented was limited by the small number of donors. Larger estimated clonotype richness was generally found for naive subsets than for memory subsets. Sampling was limited to blood, and TCR repertoires in tissue likely differ from TCR repertoires in blood. Pairwise subsampling indicated that sequencing depth was expected to affect the degree of clonotype sharing among donors. Roughly 5% of naive CD4, 3.5% of naive CD8, roughly 2.4% of memory CD4, and about 0.4% of memory CD8 clonotypes were shared across a few donors. Rarefaction of sorted-subset datasets indicated incomplete sequencing despite the large sequencing depth. Higher generation probabilities were observed for clonotypes shared by all four sorted-subset donors than for non-shared clonotypes.

TCR CDR3 regions were amplified from genomic DNA by multiplex PCR using the deep immunoSEQ assay. For each cell subset, the extracted genomic DNA was distributed evenly across all wells of several immunoSEQ 96-well plates, and each plate served as one replicate. For sorted subsets, each replicate PCR was loaded with 200 ng genomic DNA, equivalent to 30,000 or so T cell genomes. Purified libraries were quantified with a Qubit 3.0 fluorometer, sized on a Bioanalyzer 2100, and re-quantified with the KAPA Library Quantification kit. Each immunoSEQ 96-well plate was sequenced on its own single-read 150-cycle Illumina NextSeq 550 flow cell. On the study's bioinformatics: Because the immunoSEQ output included only junctional sequences and no quality scores, the filtering could not be the same as the filtering used for full-length reads. To assign V/J genes and CDR3, sequences were annotated using PyIR, a Python wrapper for IgBLAST v1.9, with IMGT germline references. Reads were filtered out if the reads had weak V/J assignments (E-value above 1e-6), no CDR3, stop codons, out-of-frame junctions, or ambiguous translated residues. V3J clonotypes were defined by identical inferred V gene, J gene, and CDR3 amino acid sequence. Percentage overlap between repertoires was calculated by dividing the number of shared unique clonotypes by the size of the smaller repertoire. Three approaches were used to assess repertoire richness: RTK rarefaction, the Chao1 estimator, and Recon v2.1 estimates of unobserved clonotypes. OLGA was used to compute generation probabilities for all TCRbeta clonotypes that the gDNA method yielded from several donors. TCRdb limited this immuneACCESS table to in-frame rearrangements with V and J called. A share of clones is missing; checked studies link under half to unresolved V genes, and the rest is unexplained. V and J calls and clone size are as listed in that table; D and trimming were resolved from the DNA. This sample has some 2,000,000 clones in its table, and roughly 94% of those were observed once. The biggest ten clones account for 0.13% of the sample.

From the cysteine through the phenylalanine, the CDR3 covers 15 amino acids. Just CDR3 DNA is preserved here, 45 bases in frame from base 1. Trimming costs V 1 base and J 2 bases, and their ends lie 11 bases apart. CDR1 is given as SQVTM and CDR2 as ANQGSEA, both from the germline V gene. Comments on this clone: Its antigen is not yet known. The input lacks base qualities; no much larger clone sits a single base away.

The donors were healthy, HIV-negative adults with no recently reported acute infections or vaccinations. All donors were Caucasian adults living in Nashville, Tennessee, USA. CD4+ T cells were enriched through magnetic negative selection, after which naive cells were positively selected on CD45RA and the remaining negative fraction served as the memory subset. Blood was obtained by leukapheresis, after which PBMCs were separated by Ficoll-Histopaque density gradient centrifugation and cryopreserved in liquid nitrogen vapor phase. Purity and quantity of every magnetically sorted T cell population were checked by analytical flow cytometry. Genomic DNA was isolated from every sorted fraction and measured by UV absorbance on a Nanodrop 2000c.

The receptor comes from a man aged 18-30 years in good health. The sequenced sample consisted of naive CD4+ T cells sorted from blood. This specimen's cell subset or site label, per the study, means: CD45RA+ positively selected. This receptor chain uses TRBV29-1 and TRBJ2-2; the D gene lacks a confident call. This receptor carries the CDR3 CSVEGVGLNTGELFF. The DNA sequence follows: TGCAGCGTTGAAGGCGTAGGGTTAAACACCGGGGAGCTGTTTTTT.